Below are 29 T cell receptor beta chains sequenced from a single sample in a study of T cells in Graves' hyperthyroidism and ophthalmopathy. TCR beta CDR3 region amplification was performed from RNA transcripts. An initial round of RT-PCR targeting the TCR CDR3 relied on the HTBI primer set. TCRdb analysed the multiplex PCR reads with MiXCR anew, one entry per CDR3 protein. The sample has approximately 600,000 distinct CDR3 sequences; roughly 20% are singletons. The sequenced sample was blood. The receptors derive from a man aged 25 to 40 with Graves' ophthalmopathy.

This clonotype was counted many times. Here the CDR3 DNA reads TGTGCCAGCAGTTCTATAGCGGGATTGGATGAGCAGTTCTTC. It codes for CASSSIAGLDEQFF. The J gene is TRBJ2-1, the V gene TRBV27; TRBD2 aligns across 8 bases. The CDR3 runs 14 residues. V lost 4 bases to trimming and J lost 8 bases; unmatched junction nucleotides: 7. CDR1 and CDR2 (germline): MNHEY, SMNVEV (reference sequence).

This chain joins TRBV4-2 and TRBJ2-1; the match to TRBD2 covers 8 bases. The trim removed 4 bases at V and 7 bases at J, leaving 6 bases unmatched. Germline CDR1 reads LGHNA; CDR2 reads YNFKEQ. CDR3 length: 14 residues. The DNA for the CDR3 is TGTGCCAGCAGCCCAGCGGGAGCGACGAATGAGCAGTTCTTC. This encodes CASSPAGATNEQFF.

This chain joins TRBV6-1 and TRBJ2-7; 11 positions agree with TRBD1. Germline CDR1 reads MNHNS; CDR2 reads SASEGT. The length of the CDR3 is 13 residues. V trimming: 10 bases; J trimming: 4 bases; junction bases outside the gene matches: 6. The CDR3 is CATGQGAAYEQYF. The CDR3 nucleotides are TGTGCCACCGGACAGGGGGCCGCGTACGAGCAGTACTTC.

In its sample, this clonotype was seen a few times. The chain couples TRBV7-8 to TRBJ1-4; D might be TRBD1 (5 bases). Trimming left V 0 bases short and J 8 bases short, with 19 bases between. Per the germline V gene, CDR1 is SGHVS and CDR2 is FQNEAQ. CDR3 length: 17 residues. Written as DNA, the CDR3 is TGTGCCAGCAGCTTAGCTGGGTTGGGGCCTCCAGGCGAAAAACTGTTTTTT. Protein sequence: CASSLAGLGPPGEKLFF.

V and J are TRBV9 and TRBJ2-3; D perhaps matches TRBD2 (5 bases). This CDR3 spans 13 amino acids. Germline CDR1 is SGDLS and CDR2 is YYNGEE. V lost 0 bases and J lost 6, with 8 bases in between. CDR3 amino acids: CASSVGETDTQYF. In DNA form, the CDR3 reads TGTGCCAGCAGCGTAGGGGAGACGGATACGCAGTATTTT.

To note about this clonotype: Relative to the germline gene, one junction end is altered; a read error may explain this. V gene TRBV5-1 combines with J gene TRBJ1-5; tentative D call: TRBD1 (5 bases). This CDR3 has 15 residues. Per germline, CDR1 SGHRS and CDR2 YFSETQ. The CDR3 DNA sequence: TGTGCCAGCAGCAAGACCGGGGCACTCAATCAGCCCCAGCATTTT. This codes for CASSKTGALNQPQHF.

This clonotype showed up just a few times. This chain uses TRBV2 with TRBJ2-2; 7 bases are shared with TRBD2. The CDR3 is 16 residues long. The germline gives CDR1 SNHLY, CDR2 FYNNEI. Trimming removed 0 bases from V and 2 bases from J; junction bases left unmatched: 3. This CDR3 is CASSEATSANTGELFF. CDR3 DNA sequence: TGTGCCAGCAGTGAAGCCACTAGCGCAAACACCGGGGAGCTGTTTTTT.

A few counts support this clonotype. The genes are TRBV6-1 and TRBJ2-3; D gene uncertain. Germline loops: CDR1 MNHNS, CDR2 SASEGT. V was cut by 3 bases and J by 6 bases, with 10 bases left in between. The CDR3 is 13 amino acids. The CDR3, as DNA: TGTGCCAGCAGTGACTCTCGGTGGGATACGCAGTATTTT. Encoded protein: CASSDSRWDTQYF.

This clonotype occurred many times. The chain links TRBV6-1 to TRBJ1-1, with D possibly matching TRBD1 (6 bases). V lost 8 bases, J lost 3 bases, and 16 bases lay in between. The CDR3 runs to 14 residues. The germline V gene has CDR1 MNHNS and CDR2 SASEGT. CDR3 sequence (DNA): TGTGCCAGCTCTAGAGGGGGGAGTGACACTGAAGCTTTCTTT. Translated: CASSRGGSDTEAFF.

This clonotype has a count of ten or more. At one end, the junction sequence differs from germline, possibly due to a read error. The chain uses TRBV2 and TRBJ2-1; the D is unclear. Looked up from germline, CDR1 is SNHLY and CDR2 is FYNNEI. The CDR3 length is 12 residues. CDR3 sequence: CASSNSNNEQFF. CDR3 coding DNA: TGTGCCAGCAGTAACTCCAACAATGAGCAGTTCTTC.

A few counts support this clonotype. The chain is built from TRBV29-1 and TRBJ2-7, with TRBD1 identical over 10 bases. This CDR3 spans 13 amino acids. With V trimmed by 6 bases and J by 3 bases, 5 bases remained unmatched. Germline loops: CDR1 SQVTM, CDR2 ANQGSEA. In nucleotides, the CDR3 is TGCAGCGTGGGGGGGACAGGGGTCTACGAGCAGTACTTC. Protein sequence: CSVGGTGVYEQYF.

A single count supports this clonotype. The chain's CDR3 is CATSFPGLAGGPLTDTQYF. In DNA form, the CDR3 reads TGTGCCACCAGCTTCCCGGGACTAGCGGGAGGGCCCCTTACAGATACGCAGTATTTT. V usage is TRBV24-1 and J usage is TRBJ2-3; 16 bases are a match to TRBD2. The CDR3 spans 19 residues. Germline CDR1 and CDR2: KGHDR and SFDVKD. J was trimmed by 3 bases and V by 7 bases; bases with no gene match: 12.

This clonotype was counted only a few times. The V gene is TRBV20-1, the J gene TRBJ2-6; 9 nucleotides agree with TRBD1. The CDR3 loop spans 19 amino acids. Per the germline V gene, CDR1 is DFQATT and CDR2 is SNEGSKA (reference sequence). The V and J ends lost 1 base and 0 bases, in that order; junction bases with no gene match: 10. CDR3 amino acids: CSARGTGGGSPSGANVLTF. The CDR3 nucleotides are TGCAGTGCTAGAGGAACAGGGGGCGGTTCCCCCTCTGGGGCCAACGTCCTGACTTTC.

This clonotype was seen a handful of times. The chain carries TRBV14 and TRBJ1-2; unclear D gene. The CDR3 covers 14 residues. The V end lost 3 bases, the J end lost 8 bases, and 16 bases lay between the germline ends. Germline lookup yields CDR1 SGHDN and CDR2 FVKESK. As DNA, the CDR3 is TGTGCCAGCAGCCACCGCCTCGGAACGGGAGGCTACACCTTC. Protein: CASSHRLGTGGYTF.

This chain links TRBV20-1 with TRBJ2-7; either TRBD1 or TRBD2 may supply D (5 bases each). Germline V lookup: CDR1 DFQATT, CDR2 SNEGSKA (reference sequence). The CDR3 has 12 amino acids. V lost 4 bases and J 5 bases, leaving 12 bases between the germline ends. The CDR3 sequence is CSANRDGDEQYF. DNA for the CDR3: TGCAGTGCTAACCGGGACGGAGACGAGCAGTACTTC.

This clonotype was picked up many times. This sequence joins TRBV2 and TRBJ2-7, with D hard to call. Germline lookup yields CDR1 SNHLY and CDR2 FYNNEI. The CDR3 sequence is 12 residues long. Trimming removed 7 bases at V and 1 base at J, with 8 bases between. CDR3 DNA sequence: TGTGCCAGCAACGTGGGATCCTACGAGCAGTACTTC. Residues: CASNVGSYEQYF. The full variable domain, rest sourced from reference TRBV2 and TRBJ2-7, is EPEVTQTPSHQVTQMGQEVILRCVPISNHLYFYWYRQILGQKVEFLVSFYNNEISEKSEIFDDQFSVERPDGSNFTLKIRSTKLEDSAMYFCASNVGSYEQYFGPGTRLTVT.

This clonotype was seen more than once but under ten times. V usage is TRBV27 and J usage is TRBJ1-1; 9 nucleotides agree with TRBD1. The CDR3 spans 12 residues. Per the germline V gene, CDR1 is MNHEY and CDR2 is SMNVEV (reference sequence). V lost 10 bases and J lost 5; bases outside the gene matches: 5. The CDR3 sequence is CATGQGMTEAFF. Written as DNA, the CDR3 is TGTGCCACCGGACAGGGGATGACTGAAGCTTTCTTT.

This clonotype has a count of ten or more. One junction end disagrees with the germline gene, perhaps due to a read error. The chain employs TRBV7-7 and TRBJ2-3, with D hard to call. The CDR3 is 16 residues long. The germline gives CDR1 SSHAT, CDR2 FNYEAQ (reference sequence). CDR3 DNA: TGTGCTAGCAGCTTAGGCGTCAACCCCAGCACAGATACGCAGTATTTT. This translates into CASSLGVNPSTDTQYF.

The chain combines TRBV5-6 with TRBJ1-3; D might be TRBD1 (6 bases). Between the trimmed V and J ends, which lost 2 bases and 6 bases, there was a span of 12 bases. Germline lookup yields CDR1 SGHDT and CDR2 YYEEEE. CDR3 length equals 14 residues. The chain's CDR3 is CASSFWGGLNTIYF. The CDR3 nucleotides read TGTGCCAGCAGCTTTTGGGGGGGCCTAAACACCATATATTTT.

Many counts were recorded for this clonotype. V and J are TRBV6-2 or TRBV6-3 and TRBJ2-3; TRBD2 aligns across 10 bases. V was clipped by 2 bases and J by 1 base; unmatched bases: 0. Per germline, CDR1 MNHEY and CDR2 SVGEGT. This CDR3 is 15 amino acids long. In DNA, the CDR3 is TGTGCCAGCAGTTACGGGACTAGCGGCACAGATACGCAGTATTTT. It specifies CASSYGTSGTDTQYF.

V is TRBV7-9 and J is TRBJ2-5, with 7 bases fitting TRBD1. The CDR3 is made up of 14 amino acids. Looked up from germline, CDR1 is SEHNR and CDR2 is FQNEAQ (reference sequence). Unmatched junction bases numbered 4, after V lost 5 bases and J lost 1 base. The CDR3 region has the DNA TGTGCCAGCAGCGACGGGACAGCCCAAGAGACCCAGTACTTC. This gives the protein CASSDGTAQETQYF. Full variable domain (missing parts from reference TRBV7-9 and TRBJ2-5): DTGVSQNPRHKITKRGQNVTFRCDPISEHNRLYWYRQTLGQGPEFLTYFQNEAQLEKSRLLSDRFSAERPKGSFSTLEIQRTEQGDSAMYLCASSDGTAQETQYFGPGTRLLVL.

Only a few counts were recorded for this clonotype. The chain is built from TRBV12-3 or TRBV12-4 and TRBJ1-5; the D gene is possibly TRBD1 (5 bases). The CDR3 runs to 13 residues. V was shortened by 8 bases and J by 3 bases, with 11 bases between the two germline ends. The CDR3 reads CASADSANQPQHF. CDR3 sequence (DNA): TGTGCCAGCGCCGACAGTGCCAATCAGCCCCAGCATTTT.

The chain has TRBV19 and TRBJ1-4; the match to TRBD1 covers 7 bases. This CDR3 region has 15 residues. J gave up 8 bases and V 3 bases, and 9 bases lay outside the gene matches. Looked up from germline, CDR1 is LNHDA and CDR2 is SQIVND (reference sequence). The CDR3 sequence: CASSIGTAPAEKLFF. CDR3 DNA sequence: TGTGCCAGTAGTATCGGGACAGCGCCGGCGGAAAAACTGTTTTTT.

Here the CDR3 DNA reads TGTGCCAGCATTGCCCGCCCACAGACAGGATTCTACAATGAGCAGTTCTTC. Translating gives CASIARPQTGFYNEQFF. The chain joins TRBV2 to TRBJ2-1; maybe TRBD1 (6 bases). CDR3 length: 17 amino acids. Germline CDR1 and CDR2: SNHLY and FYNNEI. Trimming removed 7 bases at V and 3 bases at J, with 22 bases between. Looking up the rest from reference TRBV2 and TRBJ2-1 gives the full variable domain: EPEVTQTPSHQVTQMGQEVILRCVPISNHLYFYWYRQILGQKVEFLVSFYNNEISEKSEIFDDQFSVERPDGSNFTLKIRSTKLEDSAMYFCASIARPQTGFYNEQFFGPGTRLTVL.

The chain links TRBV6-1 to TRBJ2-7; no firm D call. V was trimmed by 6 bases and J by 4 bases, leaving 13 bases between them. Germline loops: CDR1 MNHNS, CDR2 SASEGT. The CDR3 is made up of 13 amino acids. In DNA form, the CDR3 reads TGTGCCAGCAGCCAGGATTCAGTTTACGAGCAGTACTTC. Encoded protein: CASSQDSVYEQYF.

At least ten counts were recorded for this clonotype. V and J are TRBV7-3 and TRBJ2-1; D is perhaps TRBD1 or TRBD2 (6 bases each). Germline V gene sequence: CDR1 SGHTA, CDR2 FQGTGA. Between the trimmed V and J ends, which lost 5 bases and 9 bases, there was a span of 20 bases. This CDR3 is built from 15 residues. The DNA of the CDR3 is TGTGCCAGCAGCCTTAACGGGGGCGGGGAAGGTGAGCAGTTCTTC. This encodes CASSLNGGGEGEQFF. Complete variable domain (other parts from reference TRBV7-3 and TRBJ2-1): GAGVSQTPSNKVTEKGKYVELRCDPISGHTALYWYRQSLGQGPEFLIYFQGTGAADDSGLPNDRFFAVRPEGSVSTLKIQRTERGDSAVYLCASSLNGGGEGEQFFGPGTRLTVL.

This clonotype was observed many times. V is TRBV5-1 and J is TRBJ1-1, with TRBD1 matching over 8 bases. V shed 1 base and J 3 bases; nucleotides not matched to a gene: 5. CDR1 and CDR2 (germline): SGHRS, YFSETQ. The CDR3 runs to 15 residues. This CDR3 reads CASSLTKDRDTEAFF. The CDR3 nucleotides read TGCGCCAGCAGCTTGACAAAGGACAGGGACACTGAAGCTTTCTTT.

This clonotype was seen many times. The V gene is TRBV30, the J gene TRBJ2-6; D is undetermined. In germline, CDR1 is GTSNPN, CDR2 SVGIG (reference sequence). Trimming shortened V by 1 base and J by 4 bases, and 5 bases separated the two germline ends. This CDR3 comprises 13 residues. The CDR3 sequence: CAWSGSGANVLTF. CDR3 DNA: TGTGCCTGGAGTGGATCCGGGGCCAACGTCCTGACTTTC.

This clonotype was counted ten times or more. The chain combines TRBV3-1 with TRBJ2-7, with D perhaps matching TRBD1 or TRBD2 (5 bases each). Germline loops: CDR1 LGHDT, CDR2 YNNKEL (reference sequence). The CDR3 runs 14 residues. The V and J ends lost 6 bases and 0 bases respectively, with 12 bases between them. In DNA form, the CDR3 reads TGTGCCAGCAGTCCCGGGACGGTCTCCTACGAGCAGTACTTC. Translation gives CASSPGTVSYEQYF.